Listed here is a single T cell receptor (beta chain). This specimen belongs to a study of blood T cell repertoires in COVID-19. Study-wide context: Sites in the United States, Italy and Spain provided acute and convalescent COVID-19 samples. T cells, B-cell-depleted T cells, or PBMCs provided the cDNA or gDNA that served as material.

The data were produced by immunoSEQ multiplex PCR, yet TCRdb's version contains in-frame clones alone and is incomplete. The data show 120,000 to 150,000 clones, approximately 88% seen once. The sequence derives from a man in his fifties or sixties with active or convalescent COVID-19. Sequencing was carried out using peripheral blood.

The CDR3 loop reads CATSDSGRGDTQYF. The CDR3 DNA sequence: TGTGCCACCAGTGATTCCGGACGGGGAGATACGCAGTATTTT. The chain combines TRBV24-1 with TRBJ2-3; D perhaps matches TRBD2 (5 bases). The germline V gene encodes CDR1 KGHDR and CDR2 SFDVKD. The CDR3 covers 14 residues. V shed 2 bases and J shed 5 bases, with 10 bases lying between them.